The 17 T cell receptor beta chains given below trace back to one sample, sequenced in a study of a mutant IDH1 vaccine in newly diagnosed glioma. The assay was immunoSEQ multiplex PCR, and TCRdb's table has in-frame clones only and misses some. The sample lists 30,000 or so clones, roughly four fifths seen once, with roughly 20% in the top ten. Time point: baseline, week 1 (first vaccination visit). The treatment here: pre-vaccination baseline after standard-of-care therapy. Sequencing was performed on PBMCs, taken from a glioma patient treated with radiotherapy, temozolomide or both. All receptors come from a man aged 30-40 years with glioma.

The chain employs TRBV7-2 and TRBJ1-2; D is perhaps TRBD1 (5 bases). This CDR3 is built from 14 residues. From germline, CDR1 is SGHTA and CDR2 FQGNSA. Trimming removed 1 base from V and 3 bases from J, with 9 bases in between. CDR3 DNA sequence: TGTGCCAGCAGCTTAGTCCCGGGGGACTATGGCTACACCTTC. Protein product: CASSLVPGDYGYTF.

The CDR3 DNA follows: TGTGCCAGCAGCCCGACAGCTAACTATGGCTACACCTTC. Translation gives CASSPTANYGYTF. The rearrangement uses TRBV7-6 and TRBJ1-2; D may be TRBD1 (5 bases). The CDR3 contains 13 residues. Germline V gives CDR1 SGHVS, CDR2 FNYEAQ. V was shortened by 5 bases and J by 0 bases, with 7 bases between the two germline ends.

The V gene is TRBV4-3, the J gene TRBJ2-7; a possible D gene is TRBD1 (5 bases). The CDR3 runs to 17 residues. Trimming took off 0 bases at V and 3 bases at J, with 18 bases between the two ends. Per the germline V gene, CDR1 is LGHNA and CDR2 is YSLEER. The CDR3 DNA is TGCGCCAGCAGCCAAGATTTGGGCCAGGGATTAAACTACGAGCAGTACTTC. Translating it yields CASSQDLGQGLNYEQYF.

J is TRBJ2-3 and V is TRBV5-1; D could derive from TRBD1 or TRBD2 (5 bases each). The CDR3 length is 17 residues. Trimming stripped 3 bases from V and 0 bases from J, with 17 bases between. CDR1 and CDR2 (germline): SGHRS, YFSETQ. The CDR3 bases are TGCGCCAGCAGCTCCCTCCACGGGGCGGAAAGCACAGATACGCAGTATTTT. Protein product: CASSSLHGAESTDTQYF.

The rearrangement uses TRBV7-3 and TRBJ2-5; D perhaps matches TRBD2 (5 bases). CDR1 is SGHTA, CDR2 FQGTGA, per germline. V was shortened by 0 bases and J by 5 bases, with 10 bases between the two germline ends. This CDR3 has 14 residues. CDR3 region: CASSLTTGYETQYF. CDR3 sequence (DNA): TGTGCCAGCAGCTTAACAACGGGATACGAGACCCAGTACTTC.

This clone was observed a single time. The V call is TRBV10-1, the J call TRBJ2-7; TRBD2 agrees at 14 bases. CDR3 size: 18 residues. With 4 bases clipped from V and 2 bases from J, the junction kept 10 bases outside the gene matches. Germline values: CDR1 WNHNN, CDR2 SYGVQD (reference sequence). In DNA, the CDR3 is TGCGCCAGCAGTGTAGTCGGGACTAGCGGGAGCGGGACCTACGAGCAGTACTTC. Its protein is CASSVVGTSGSGTYEQYF.

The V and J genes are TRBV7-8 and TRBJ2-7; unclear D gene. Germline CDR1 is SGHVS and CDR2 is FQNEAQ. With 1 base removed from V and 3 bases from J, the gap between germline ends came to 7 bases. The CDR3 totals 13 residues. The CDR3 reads CASSLVFGYEQYF. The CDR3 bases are TGTGCCAGCAGCTTAGTTTTTGGCTACGAGCAGTACTTC. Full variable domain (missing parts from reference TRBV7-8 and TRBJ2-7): GAGVSQSPRYKVAKRGQDVALRCDPISGHVSLFWYQQALGQGPEFLTYFQNEAQLDKSGLPSDRFFAERPEGSVSTLKIQRTQQEDSAVYLCASSLVFGYEQYFGPGTRLTVT.

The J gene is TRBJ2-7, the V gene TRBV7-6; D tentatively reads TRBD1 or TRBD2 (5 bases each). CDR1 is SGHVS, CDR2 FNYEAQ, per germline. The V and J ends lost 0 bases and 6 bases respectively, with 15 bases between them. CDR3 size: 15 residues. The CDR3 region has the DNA TGTGCCAGCAGCTTAGCTGGGGGATCCCAAGCCGAGCAGTACTTC. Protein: CASSLAGGSQAEQYF.

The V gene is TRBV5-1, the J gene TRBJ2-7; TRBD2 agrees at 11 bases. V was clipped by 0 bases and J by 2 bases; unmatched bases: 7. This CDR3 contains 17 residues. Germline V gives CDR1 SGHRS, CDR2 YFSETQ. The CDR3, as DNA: TGCGCCAGCAGCTTGGACCTACTAGCGGGAGATCCCTACGAGCAGTACTTC. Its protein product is CASSLDLLAGDPYEQYF.

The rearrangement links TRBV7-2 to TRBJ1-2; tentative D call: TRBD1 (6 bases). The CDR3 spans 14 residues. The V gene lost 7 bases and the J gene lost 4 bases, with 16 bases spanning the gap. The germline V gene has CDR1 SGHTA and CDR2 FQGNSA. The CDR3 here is CASTQKTGFYGYTF. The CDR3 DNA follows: TGTGCCAGCACCCAAAAGACAGGTTTCTATGGCTACACCTTC. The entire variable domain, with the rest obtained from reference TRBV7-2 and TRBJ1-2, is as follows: GAGVSQSPSNKVTEKGKDVELRCDPISGHTALYWYRQSLGQGLEFLIYFQGNSAPDKSGLPSDRFSAERTGGSVSTLTIQRTQQEDSAVYLCASTQKTGFYGYTFGSGTRLTVV.

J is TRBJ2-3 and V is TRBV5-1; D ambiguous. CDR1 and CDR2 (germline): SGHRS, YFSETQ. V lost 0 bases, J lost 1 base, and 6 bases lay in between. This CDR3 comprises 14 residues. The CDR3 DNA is TGCGCCAGCAGCTTGGGGCCCGGCACAGATACGCAGTATTTT. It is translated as CASSLGPGTDTQYF. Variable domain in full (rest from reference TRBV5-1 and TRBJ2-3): KAGVTQTPRYLIKTRGQQVTLSCSPISGHRSVSWYQQTPGQGLQFLFEYFSETQRNKGNFPGRFSGRQFSNSRSEMNVSTLELGDSALYLCASSLGPGTDTQYFGPGTRLTVL.

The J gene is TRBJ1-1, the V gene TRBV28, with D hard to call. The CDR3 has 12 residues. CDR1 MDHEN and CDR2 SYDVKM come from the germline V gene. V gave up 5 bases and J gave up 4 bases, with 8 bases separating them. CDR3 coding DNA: TGTGCCAGCAGTGTCTGGGGCACTGAAGCTTTCTTT. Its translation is CASSVWGTEAFF.

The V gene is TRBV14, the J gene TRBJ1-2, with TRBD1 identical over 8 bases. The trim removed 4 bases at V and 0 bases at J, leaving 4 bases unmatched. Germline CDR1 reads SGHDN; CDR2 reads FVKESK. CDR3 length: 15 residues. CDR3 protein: CASSPWTGTNYGYTF. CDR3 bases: TGTGCCAGCAGCCCATGGACAGGGACTAACTATGGCTACACCTTC.

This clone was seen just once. DNA for the CDR3: TGCAGCGTTGAGCCCCGCCGGGTTGTGTACAATGAGCAGTTCTTC. Protein: CSVEPRRVVYNEQFF. The rearrangement links TRBV29-1 to TRBJ2-1; D is undetermined. This CDR3 region has 15 residues. V lost 3 bases and J lost 4, with 16 bases in between. Germline CDR1 reads SQVTM; CDR2 reads ANQGSEA.

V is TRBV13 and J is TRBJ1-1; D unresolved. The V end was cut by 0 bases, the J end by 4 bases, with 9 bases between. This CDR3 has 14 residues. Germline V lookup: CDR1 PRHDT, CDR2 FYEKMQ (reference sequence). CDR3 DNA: TGTGCCAGCAGCTTAGGAGGTTGGGGCACTGAAGCTTTCTTT. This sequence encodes CASSLGGWGTEAFF.

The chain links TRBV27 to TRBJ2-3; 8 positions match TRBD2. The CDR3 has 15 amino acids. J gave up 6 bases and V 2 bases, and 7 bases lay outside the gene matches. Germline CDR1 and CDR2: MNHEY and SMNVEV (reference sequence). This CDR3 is CASSLEVGGRDTQYF. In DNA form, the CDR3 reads TGTGCCAGCAGTTTAGAGGTGGGCGGGAGGGATACGCAGTATTTT.

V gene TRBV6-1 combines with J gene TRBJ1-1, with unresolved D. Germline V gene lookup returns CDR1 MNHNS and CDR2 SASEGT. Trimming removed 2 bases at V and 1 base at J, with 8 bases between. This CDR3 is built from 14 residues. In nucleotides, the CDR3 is TGTGCCAGCAGTGAACCCACTGCGAACACTGAAGCTTTCTTT. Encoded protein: CASSEPTANTEAFF.